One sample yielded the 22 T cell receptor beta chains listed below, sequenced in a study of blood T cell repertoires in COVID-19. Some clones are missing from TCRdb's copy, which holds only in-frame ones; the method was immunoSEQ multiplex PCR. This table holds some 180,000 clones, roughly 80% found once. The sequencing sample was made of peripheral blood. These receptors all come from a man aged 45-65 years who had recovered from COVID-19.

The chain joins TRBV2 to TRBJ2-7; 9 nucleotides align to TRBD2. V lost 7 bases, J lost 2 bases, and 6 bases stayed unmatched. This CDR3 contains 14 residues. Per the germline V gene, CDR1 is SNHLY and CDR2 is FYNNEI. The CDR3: CASKRAGGTYEQYF. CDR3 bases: TGTGCCAGCAAAAGGGCGGGAGGGACCTACGAGCAGTACTTC. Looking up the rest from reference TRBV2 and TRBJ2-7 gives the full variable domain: EPEVTQTPSHQVTQMGQEVILRCVPISNHLYFYWYRQILGQKVEFLVSFYNNEISEKSEIFDDQFSVERPDGSNFTLKIRSTKLEDSAMYFCASKRAGGTYEQYFGPGTRLTVT.

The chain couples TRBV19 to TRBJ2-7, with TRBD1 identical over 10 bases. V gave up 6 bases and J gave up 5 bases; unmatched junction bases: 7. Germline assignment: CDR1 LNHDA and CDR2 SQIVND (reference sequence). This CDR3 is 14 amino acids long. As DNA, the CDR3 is TGTGCCAGTAGCAAGGGACAGGGGAGCGACGAGCAGTACTTC. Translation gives CASSKGQGSDEQYF.

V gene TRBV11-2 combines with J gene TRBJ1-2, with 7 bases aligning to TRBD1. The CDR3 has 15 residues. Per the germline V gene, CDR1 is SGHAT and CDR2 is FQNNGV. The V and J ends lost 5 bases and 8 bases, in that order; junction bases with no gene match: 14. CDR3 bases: TGTGCCAGCAGCACCCGCCTAAGACAGGGTGGAGGCTACACCTTC. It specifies CASSTRLRQGGGYTF. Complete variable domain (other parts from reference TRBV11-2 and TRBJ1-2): EAGVAQSPRYKIIEKRQSVAFWCNPISGHATLYWYQQILGQGPKLLIQFQNNGVVDDSQLPKDRFSAERLKGVDSTLKIQPAKLEDSAVYLCASSTRLRQGGGYTFGSGTRLTVV.

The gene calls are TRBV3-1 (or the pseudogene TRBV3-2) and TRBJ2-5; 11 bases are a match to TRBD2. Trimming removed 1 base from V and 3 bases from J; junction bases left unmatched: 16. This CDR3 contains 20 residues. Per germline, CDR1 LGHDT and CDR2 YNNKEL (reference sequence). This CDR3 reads CASSQGYSTSGRWVEETQYF. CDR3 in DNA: TGTGCCAGCAGCCAAGGGTACAGTACTAGCGGGAGATGGGTGGAAGAGACCCAGTACTTC.

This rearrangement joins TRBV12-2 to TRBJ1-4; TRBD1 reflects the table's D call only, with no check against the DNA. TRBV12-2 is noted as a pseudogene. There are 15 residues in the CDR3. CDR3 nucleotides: TGTGCAAGTCGCTTTTTACTGGACAGTAATGAAAAACTGTTTTTT. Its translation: CASRFLLDSNEKLFF.

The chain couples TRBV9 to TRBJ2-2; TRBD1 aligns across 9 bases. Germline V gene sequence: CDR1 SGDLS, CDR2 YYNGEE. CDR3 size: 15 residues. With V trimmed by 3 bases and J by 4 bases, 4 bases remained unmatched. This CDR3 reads CASSGGTGRTGELFF. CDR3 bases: TGTGCCAGCAGCGGCGGGACAGGGCGCACCGGGGAGCTGTTTTTT.

The CDR3, as DNA: TGTGCCAGCAGTTTATTCGGGGTTTTGAACACTGAAGCTTTCTTT. This codes for CASSLFGVLNTEAFF. The chain recombines TRBV27 with TRBJ1-1; D gene ambiguous. Germline CDR1 MNHEY, CDR2 SMNVEV (reference sequence). The CDR3 sequence is 15 residues long. V lost 1 base and J lost 0, with 9 bases in between.

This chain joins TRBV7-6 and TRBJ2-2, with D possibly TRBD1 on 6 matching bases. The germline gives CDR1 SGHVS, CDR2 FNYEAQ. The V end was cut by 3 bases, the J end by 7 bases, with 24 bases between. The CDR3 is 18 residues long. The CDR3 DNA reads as TGTGCCAGCAGCTTTAGTTCTTTAGCCGAACAGGGCCACGGGGAGCTGTTTTTT. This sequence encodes CASSFSSLAEQGHGELFF.

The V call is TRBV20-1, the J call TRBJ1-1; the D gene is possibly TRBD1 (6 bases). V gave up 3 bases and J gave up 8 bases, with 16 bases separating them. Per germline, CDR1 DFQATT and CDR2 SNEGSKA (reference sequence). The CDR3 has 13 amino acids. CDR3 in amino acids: CSASGRGEREAFF. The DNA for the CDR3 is TGCAGTGCTAGTGGCAGGGGAGAGCGGGAAGCTTTCTTT.

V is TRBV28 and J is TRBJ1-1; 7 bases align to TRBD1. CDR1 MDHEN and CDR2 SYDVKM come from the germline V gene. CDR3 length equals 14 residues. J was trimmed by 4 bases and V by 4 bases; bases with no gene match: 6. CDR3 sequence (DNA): TGTGCCAGCAGTTCCCAGGGGGGTGTCACTGAAGCTTTCTTT. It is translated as CASSSQGGVTEAFF.

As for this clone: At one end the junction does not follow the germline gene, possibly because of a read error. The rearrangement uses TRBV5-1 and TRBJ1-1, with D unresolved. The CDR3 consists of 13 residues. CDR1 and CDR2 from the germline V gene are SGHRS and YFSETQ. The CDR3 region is CASRLGSDTEAFF. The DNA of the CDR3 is TGCGCCAGCAGATTGGGTTCCGACACTGAAGCTTTCTTT.

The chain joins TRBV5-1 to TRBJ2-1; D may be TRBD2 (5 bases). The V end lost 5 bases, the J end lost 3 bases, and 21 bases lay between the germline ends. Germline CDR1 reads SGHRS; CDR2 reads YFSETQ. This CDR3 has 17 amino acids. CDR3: CASSYGLPMGNYNEQFF. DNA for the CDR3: TGCGCCAGCAGTTACGGACTCCCCATGGGGAACTACAATGAGCAGTTCTTC.

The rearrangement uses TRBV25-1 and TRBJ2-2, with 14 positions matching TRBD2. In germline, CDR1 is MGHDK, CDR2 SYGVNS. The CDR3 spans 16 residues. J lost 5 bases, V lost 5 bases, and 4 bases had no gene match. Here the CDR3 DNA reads TGTGCCAGCAGTAGGGGGACTAGCGGGAGTACCGGGGAGCTGTTTTTT. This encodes CASSRGTSGSTGELFF.

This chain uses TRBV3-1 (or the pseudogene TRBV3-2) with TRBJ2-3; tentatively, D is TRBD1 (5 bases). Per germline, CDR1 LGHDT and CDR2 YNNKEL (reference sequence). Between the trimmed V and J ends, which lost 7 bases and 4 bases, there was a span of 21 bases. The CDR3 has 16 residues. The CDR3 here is CASNSNGGALSDTQYF. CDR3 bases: TGTGCCAGCAACTCCAACGGTGGGGCTCTTTCAGATACGCAGTATTTT.

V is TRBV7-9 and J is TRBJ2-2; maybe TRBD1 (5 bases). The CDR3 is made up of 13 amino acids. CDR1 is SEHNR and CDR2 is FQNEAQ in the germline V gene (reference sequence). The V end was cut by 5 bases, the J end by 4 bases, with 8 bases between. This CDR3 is CASSRTLTGELFF. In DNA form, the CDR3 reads TGTGCCAGCAGCCGGACACTCACCGGGGAGCTGTTTTTT. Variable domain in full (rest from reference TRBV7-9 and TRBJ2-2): DTGVSQNPRHKITKRGQNVTFRCDPISEHNRLYWYRQTLGQGPEFLTYFQNEAQLEKSRLLSDRFSAERPKGSFSTLEIQRTEQGDSAMYLCASSRTLTGELFFGEGSRLTVL.

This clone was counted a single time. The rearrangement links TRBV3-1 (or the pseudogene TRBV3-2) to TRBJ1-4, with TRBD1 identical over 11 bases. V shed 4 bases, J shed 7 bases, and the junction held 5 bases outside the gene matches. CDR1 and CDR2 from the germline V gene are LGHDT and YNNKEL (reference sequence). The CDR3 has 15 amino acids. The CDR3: CASSPPDRGREKLFF. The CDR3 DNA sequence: TGTGCCAGCAGCCCCCCGGACAGGGGGCGTGAAAAACTGTTTTTT.

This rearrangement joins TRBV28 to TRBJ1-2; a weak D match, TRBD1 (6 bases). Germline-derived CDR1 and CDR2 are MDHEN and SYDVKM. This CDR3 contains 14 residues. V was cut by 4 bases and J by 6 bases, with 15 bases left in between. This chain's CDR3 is CASSWDISRNGYTF. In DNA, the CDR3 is TGTGCCAGCAGTTGGGACATTTCAAGGAATGGCTACACCTTC.

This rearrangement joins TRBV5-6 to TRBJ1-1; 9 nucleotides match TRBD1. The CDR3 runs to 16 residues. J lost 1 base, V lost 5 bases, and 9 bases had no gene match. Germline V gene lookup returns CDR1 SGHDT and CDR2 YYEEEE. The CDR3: CASSSNRGLGNTEAFF. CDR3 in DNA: TGTGCCAGCAGTTCAAACAGGGGGCTGGGGAACACTGAAGCTTTCTTT.

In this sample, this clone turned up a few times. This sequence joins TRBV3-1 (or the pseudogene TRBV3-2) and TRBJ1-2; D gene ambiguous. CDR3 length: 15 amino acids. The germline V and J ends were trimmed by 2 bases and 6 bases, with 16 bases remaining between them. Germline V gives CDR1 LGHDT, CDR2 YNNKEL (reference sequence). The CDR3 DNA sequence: TGTGCCAGCAGCCAACCGATCGGTTCGTCCGATGGCTACACCTTC. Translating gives CASSQPIGSSDGYTF.

CDR3 region: CASSLSPGGNSGRAGELFF. In DNA form, the CDR3 reads TGTGCCAGCAGTTTATCTCCAGGAGGAAATAGCGGGAGGGCCGGGGAGCTGTTTTTT. V usage is TRBV28 and J usage is TRBJ2-2, with 11 nucleotides matching TRBD2. Germline CDR1 is MDHEN and CDR2 is SYDVKM. The CDR3 covers 19 residues. Unmatched junction bases numbered 13, after V lost 1 base and J lost 6 bases.

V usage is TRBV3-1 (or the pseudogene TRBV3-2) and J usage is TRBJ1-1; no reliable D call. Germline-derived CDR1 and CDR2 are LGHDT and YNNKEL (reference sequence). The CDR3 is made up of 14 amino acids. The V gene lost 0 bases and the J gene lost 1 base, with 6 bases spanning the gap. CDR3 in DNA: TGTGCCAGCAGCCAAGAACTGAGGAACACTGAAGCTTTCTTT. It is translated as CASSQELRNTEAFF.

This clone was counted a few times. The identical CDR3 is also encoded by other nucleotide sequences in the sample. CDR3 in amino acids: CASSFVAGTDTQYF. The CDR3 nucleotides are TGTGCCAGCAGTTTCGTGGCGGGCACAGATACGCAGTATTTT. The J gene is TRBJ2-3, the V gene TRBV28; D gene ambiguous. The CDR3 covers 14 residues. Germline loops: CDR1 MDHEN, CDR2 SYDVKM. Trimming took 3 bases from V and 1 from J, leaving 8 bases between them. The whole variable domain, remainder taken from reference TRBV28 and TRBJ2-3, is DVKVTQSSRYLVKRTGEKVFLECVQDMDHENMFWYRQDPGLGLRLIYFSYDVKMKEKGDIPEGYSVSREKKERFSLILESASTNQTSMYLCASSFVAGTDTQYFGPGTRLTVL.